Below are 5 T cell receptor beta chains sequenced from a single sample in a study of human T cells and chemical hapten exposure. Each CDR3 protein is one row after TCRdb ran MiXCR on the RACE reads. The repertoire holds under 400,000 distinct CDR3 sequences, with more than 4.5% as singletons. Indicated time point: pre-sensitization, week 0. The treatment is: therapeutic diphenylcyclopropenone sensitization with weekly scalp DPC. The material sequenced was whole blood, taken in connection with sensitization to the hapten diphenylcyclopropenone (DPC). These receptors originate from a woman in her fifties or sixties with alopecia areata. Some clones in this sample may be carry-over from other donors' samples.

This clonotype was counted at least ten times. The chain is built from TRBV3-1 and TRBJ1-2, with 7 bases that match TRBD1. Germline V gives CDR1 LGHDT, CDR2 YNNKEL (reference sequence). CDR3 length: 14 residues. The V segment lost 1 base and the J segment 4 bases; nucleotides outside the gene matches: 3. The CDR3 here is CASSQVGQVYGYTF. The CDR3 bases are TGTGCCAGCAGCCAAGTTGGACAGGTCTATGGCTACACCTTC.

This clonotype was counted at least ten times. The J gene is TRBJ2-7, the V gene TRBV4-3; 7 bases agree with TRBD2. After removal of 1 base from V and 7 bases from J, the junction contained 13 bases not matched to a gene. Germline values: CDR1 LGHNA, CDR2 YSLEER. The CDR3 runs to 16 residues. For the CDR3, the DNA is TGCGCCAGCAGCCAAGTCTCCAAGCGGGGTTTTCGGGAGCAGTACTTC. This encodes CASSQVSKRGFREQYF.

This clonotype was counted only a few times. Here the CDR3 DNA reads TGTGCCAGCATCATGACAGGGGGGGACACTGAAGCTTTCTTT. Translation gives CASIMTGGDTEAFF. J is TRBJ1-1 and V is TRBV6-2 or TRBV6-3; 9 bases are shared with TRBD1. The V segment lost 7 bases and the J segment 3 bases; nucleotides outside the gene matches: 6. The CDR3 is 14 residues long. Germline CDR1 reads MNHEY; CDR2 reads SVGEGT.

This clonotype was recorded many times. V gene TRBV7-9 combines with J gene TRBJ1-1, with a weak D call TRBD1 (5 bases). The CDR3 has 14 residues. Germline V gives CDR1 SEHNR, CDR2 FQNEAQ (reference sequence). The ends were cut back, 2 bases at V and 5 bases at J, with 12 bases in the middle. For the CDR3, the DNA is TGTGCCAGCAGCTTACCCCCTGGGACTACTGAAGCTTTCTTT. Translating gives CASSLPPGTTEAFF.

The rearrangement links TRBV15 to TRBJ1-5; D gene unclear. This CDR3 spans 12 amino acids. Trimming cost V 3 bases and J 4 bases, with 4 bases left between them. Germline CDR1 LNHNV, CDR2 YYDKDF (reference sequence). This CDR3 reads CATSSPNQPQHF. The DNA of the CDR3 is TGTGCCACCAGCAGCCCAAATCAGCCCCAGCATTTT.